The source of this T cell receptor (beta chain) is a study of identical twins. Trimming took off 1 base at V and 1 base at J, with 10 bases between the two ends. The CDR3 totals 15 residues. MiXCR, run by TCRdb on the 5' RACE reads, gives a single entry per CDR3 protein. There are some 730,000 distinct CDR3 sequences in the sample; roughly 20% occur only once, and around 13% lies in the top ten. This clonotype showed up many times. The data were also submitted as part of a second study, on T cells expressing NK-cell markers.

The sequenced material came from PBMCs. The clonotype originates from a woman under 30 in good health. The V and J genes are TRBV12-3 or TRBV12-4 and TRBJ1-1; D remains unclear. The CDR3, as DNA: TGTGCCAGCAGTTTAGATGAGAGGAGGAACACTGAAGCTTTCTTT. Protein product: CASSLDERRNTEAFF.